Presented here are 21 T cell receptor beta chains from one specimen sequenced in a study of T cell repertoires in cytomegalovirus infection. TCRdb reprocessed the reads with MiXCR, giving one entry per CDR3 protein. Of around 180,000 distinct CDR3 sequences in the sample, approximately 28% were seen once. Specimen: PBMCs. These receptors originate from a human donor in good health (CMV status not recorded). Some clones in this sample may be carry-over from other donors' samples.

Only a few counts were recorded for this clonotype. The germline gene is not matched at one end of the junction; a read error may be the cause. This chain joins TRBV12-3 or TRBV12-4 and TRBJ2-7; 7 positions match TRBD1. The CDR3 has 12 amino acids. As DNA, the CDR3 is TGTGCCAGCAGTCTGGGGACAGTATCTTGCCACTTC. This codes for CASSLGTVSCHF.

The chain carries TRBV6-2 or TRBV6-3 and TRBJ1-2; 8 bases line up with TRBD1. The V gene end was trimmed by 6 bases and the J gene end by 2 bases; junction bases not matched to a gene: 8. The CDR3 contains 15 residues. CDR1 and CDR2 (germline): MNHEY, SVGEGT. The CDR3 nucleotides read TGTGCCAGCAGACCCCAGGGGGCAGGAAACTATGGCTACACCTTC. This encodes CASRPQGAGNYGYTF.

This clonotype was counted only a few times. This chain connects TRBV7-3 to TRBJ1-1; 9 nucleotides match TRBD1. This CDR3 spans 15 amino acids. V shed 3 bases, J shed 3 bases, and the junction held 5 bases outside the gene matches. The germline V gene encodes CDR1 SGHTA and CDR2 FQGTGA. The CDR3 DNA reads as TGTGCCAGCAGCTTCAACAGGGGGCCGGACACTGAAGCTTTCTTT. Translation: CASSFNRGPDTEAFF.

In this sample, this clonotype turned up once. At one end the junction does not follow the germline gene, possibly because of a read error. V usage is TRBV5-4 and J usage is TRBJ1-1; D perhaps matches TRBD1 (5 bases). Germline V CDR1 and CDR2: SGHNT, YYREEE (reference sequence). The CDR3 totals 14 residues. DNA for the CDR3: TGTGCCAGCAGACCCGGGACTGCGAACACTGCAGCTTTCTTT. It encodes CASRPGTANTAAFF.

The chain couples TRBV19 to TRBJ2-5; 10 bases are a match to TRBD2. The CDR3 spans 15 residues. After removal of 3 bases from V and 3 bases from J, the junction contained 4 bases not matched to a gene. Germline CDR1 and CDR2: LNHDA and SQIVND (reference sequence). The chain's CDR3 is CASSITLAGEETQYF. The DNA for the CDR3 is TGTGCCAGTAGTATCACGCTAGCGGGGGAAGAGACCCAGTACTTC.

The gene calls are TRBV15 and TRBJ2-5; D perhaps matches TRBD2 (6 bases). There are 13 residues in the CDR3. Trimming cost V 5 bases and J 5 bases, with 12 bases left between them. Germline assignment: CDR1 LNHNV and CDR2 YYDKDF (reference sequence). CDR3 bases: TGTGCCACCAGCTTAGCGGTTAGGGAGACCCAGTACTTC. Protein product: CATSLAVRETQYF.

As concerns this clonotype: This may be a read error, as it is one base from a much larger clone. The chain is built from TRBV6-1 and TRBJ2-5, with D unresolved. Trimming stripped 0 bases from V and 3 bases from J, with 14 bases between. There are 16 residues in the CDR3. Germline loops: CDR1 MNHNS, CDR2 SASEGT. The DNA for the CDR3 is TGTGCCAGCAGTGAAGCGCTTCTGGACGAGAAAGAGACCCAGTACTTC. Translated: CASSEALLDEKETQYF.

This clonotype has a count of ten or more. This chain joins TRBV7-2 and TRBJ1-2, with 7 bases fitting TRBD1. The CDR3 has 14 amino acids. Unmatched junction bases numbered 12, after V lost 5 bases and J lost 9 bases. The germline gives CDR1 SGHTA, CDR2 FQGNSA. CDR3 coding DNA: TGTGCCAGCAGCCTTGGGGACAGCGGATTAAGCTACACCTTC. Protein: CASSLGDSGLSYTF.

The V call is TRBV29-1, the J call TRBJ2-5, with 8 bases lining up with TRBD1. The CDR3 is made up of 14 amino acids. Losses at the gene ends were 2 bases for V and 4 bases for J; bases not matched to a gene: 6. From germline, CDR1 is SQVTM and CDR2 ANQGSEA. The CDR3 sequence: CSVETTGERETQYF. CDR3 in DNA: TGCAGCGTTGAAACGACAGGGGAGCGAGAGACCCAGTACTTC.

This clonotype was picked up many times. The rearrangement links TRBV7-2 to TRBJ2-3; 8 nucleotides align to TRBD1. With V trimmed by 5 bases and J by 1 base, 2 bases remained unmatched. Germline values: CDR1 SGHTA, CDR2 FQGNSA. This CDR3 contains 14 residues. The CDR3 spells CASSRGQGTDTQYF. The CDR3 DNA reads TGTGCCAGCAGCCGGGGACAGGGCACAGATACGCAGTATTTT.

The rearrangement uses TRBV4-1 and TRBJ1-2; D not resolved. CDR1 is MGHRA, CDR2 YSYEKL, per germline. This CDR3 is built from 16 residues. V was trimmed by 4 bases and J by 3 bases, leaving 18 bases between them. The CDR3 DNA follows: TGCGCCAGCAGCCTAAACCTGGGGAGGAGGGACTATGGCTACACCTTC. Amino acids: CASSLNLGRRDYGYTF.

This chain connects TRBV6-1 to TRBJ1-1; D not resolved. Deletions cut 3 bases from V and 10 bases from J, with 12 bases between. Germline lookup yields CDR1 MNHNS and CDR2 SASEGT. The CDR3 spans 12 residues. CDR3: CASSEVNRRAFF. CDR3 sequence (DNA): TGTGCCAGCAGTGAGGTTAATCGACGAGCTTTCTTT.

This rearrangement joins TRBV2 to TRBJ2-7; a weak D match, TRBD2 (6 bases). The CDR3 runs 14 residues. CDR1 is SNHLY, CDR2 FYNNEI, per germline. V was trimmed by 8 bases and J by 2 bases, leaving 16 bases between them. CDR3 in amino acids: CASEFGRETYEQYF. The CDR3 region has the DNA TGTGCCAGCGAGTTTGGACGGGAGACCTACGAGCAGTACTTC.

The sample holds many counts of this clonotype. The gene calls are TRBV7-6 and TRBJ2-7; tentatively, D is TRBD1 or TRBD2 (5 bases each). The CDR3 length is 13 residues. Trimming pared 5 bases from V and 3 bases from J, leaving 11 bases between. The germline V gene has CDR1 SGHVS and CDR2 FNYEAQ. In DNA form, the CDR3 reads TGTGCCAGCAGCGCGACGGGGCACTACGAGCAGTACTTC. The encoded protein is CASSATGHYEQYF.

This chain uses TRBV14 with TRBJ2-2; either TRBD1 or TRBD2 may supply D (5 bases each). The V end lost 2 bases, the J end lost 6 bases, and 13 bases lay between the germline ends. This CDR3 has 15 residues. Germline V gene lookup returns CDR1 SGHDN and CDR2 FVKESK. The CDR3: CASSQSRDPAGELFF. The CDR3 DNA sequence: TGTGCCAGCAGCCAATCCAGGGACCCAGCCGGGGAGCTGTTTTTT.

This clonotype occurred a few times. The V gene is TRBV20-1, the J gene TRBJ2-1; 11 bases match TRBD2. Germline CDR1 reads DFQATT; CDR2 reads SNEGSKA (reference sequence). The CDR3 has 15 amino acids. Losses at the gene ends were 4 bases for V and 4 bases for J; bases not matched to a gene: 6. The CDR3 loop is CSANVAGGQYNEQFF. Written as DNA, the CDR3 is TGCAGTGCTAACGTAGCGGGGGGGCAATACAATGAGCAGTTCTTC.

This CDR3 reads CASGIRTGGSYEQYF. For the CDR3, the DNA is TGTGCCAGCGGAATTCGGACAGGGGGTTCCTACGAGCAGTACTTC. V gene TRBV12-3 or TRBV12-4 combines with J gene TRBJ2-7; 10 positions agree with TRBD1. CDR3 length: 15 amino acids. V lost 8 bases, J lost 1 base, and 8 bases stayed unmatched.

This chain links TRBV6-6 with TRBJ2-4; D uncertain. The CDR3 sequence is 15 residues long. The germline V and J ends were trimmed by 6 bases and 0 bases, with 12 bases remaining between them. CDR1 is MNHNY and CDR2 is SVGAGI in the germline V gene (reference sequence). CDR3 DNA: TGTGCCAGCAGACCTGCGGCCCTAGCCAAAAACATTCAGTACTTC. Its protein is CASRPAALAKNIQYF.

This clonotype was picked up one time. The chain has TRBV6-8 and TRBJ2-2; D gene unclear. Trimming stripped 0 bases from V and 3 bases from J, with 14 bases between. This CDR3 region has 17 residues. The germline CDR1 and CDR2 sequences are MNHGY and SAAAGT. In nucleotides, the CDR3 is TGTGCCAGCAGTTACTCGAAGCAGATGGCGGACACCGGGGAGCTGTTTTTT. This gives the protein CASSYSKQMADTGELFF.

The chain carries TRBV20-1 and TRBJ2-7; 10 bases agree with TRBD2. CDR3 length: 14 amino acids. Looked up from germline, CDR1 is DFQATT and CDR2 is SNEGSKA (reference sequence). The V segment lost 0 bases and the J segment 3 bases; nucleotides outside the gene matches: 2. This CDR3 reads CSARDLAGDYEQYF. Written as DNA, the CDR3 is TGCAGTGCTAGAGATCTAGCGGGGGACTACGAGCAGTACTTC.

The rearrangement uses TRBV6-2 or TRBV6-3 and TRBJ2-7, with D tentatively TRBD1 (6 bases). Germline V gene lookup returns CDR1 MNHEY and CDR2 SVGEGT. This CDR3 has 15 amino acids. The V end was cut by 2 bases, the J end by 5 bases, with 16 bases between. The CDR3: CASSYAKTGSDEQYF. The CDR3 region has the DNA TGTGCCAGCAGTTACGCGAAAACAGGGAGCGACGAGCAGTACTTC.